This entry describes one TCR beta chain. The data were taken from a study of TIL therapy for anti-PD-1-resistant metastatic lung cancer. The wider study: Tumors were harvested before any PD-1/PD-L1 blockade.

Time point: pre-treatment sample, taken before nivolumab and TIL therapy. This was the immunoSEQ v3 assay. Generated by immunoSEQ multiplex PCR, the TCRdb table keeps only in-frame clones and is missing some. Among about 52,000 clones, around three quarters were seen once, and the ten largest hold more than 4.5%. This sequence originates from a woman aged 30-79 years with non-small cell lung cancer. Sequenced here: blood, sampled at baseline.

The CDR3 DNA is TGTGCCAGCAGCTTACTTAGCGGGAGTAGAGAGCTGTTTTTT. It specifies CASSLLSGSRELFF. The rearrangement uses TRBV7-6 and TRBJ2-2, with TRBD2 matching over 9 bases. Trimming at V came to 2 bases and at J to 11 bases, leaving 6 bases not matched to a gene. Germline V lookup: CDR1 SGHVS, CDR2 FNYEAQ. This CDR3 is 14 amino acids long.